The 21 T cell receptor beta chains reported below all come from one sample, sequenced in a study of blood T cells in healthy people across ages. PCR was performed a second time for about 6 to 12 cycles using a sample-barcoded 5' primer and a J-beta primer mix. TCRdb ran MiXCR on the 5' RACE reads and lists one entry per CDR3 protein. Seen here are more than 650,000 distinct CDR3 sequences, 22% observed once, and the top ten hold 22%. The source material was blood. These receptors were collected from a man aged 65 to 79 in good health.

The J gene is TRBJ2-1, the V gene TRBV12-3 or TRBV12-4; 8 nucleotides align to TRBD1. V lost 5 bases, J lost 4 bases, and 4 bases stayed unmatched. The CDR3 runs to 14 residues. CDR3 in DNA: TGTGCCAGCAGTCTGGACAGGGAATACAATGAGCAGTTCTTC. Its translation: CASSLDREYNEQFF.

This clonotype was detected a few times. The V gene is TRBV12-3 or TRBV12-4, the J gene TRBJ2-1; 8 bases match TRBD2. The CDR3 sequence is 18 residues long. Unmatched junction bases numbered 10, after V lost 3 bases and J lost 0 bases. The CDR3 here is CASSFWELAGPSYNEQFF. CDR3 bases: TGTGCCAGCAGTTTTTGGGAGTTAGCGGGACCCTCCTACAATGAGCAGTTCTTC.

CDR3 DNA sequence: TGTGCCAGCACCAAGGAGCGGCACACTGAAGCTTTCTTT. Its protein is CASTKERHTEAFF. The chain recombines TRBV3-1 with TRBJ1-1, with no clear D. Germline CDR1 reads LGHDT; CDR2 reads YNNKEL (reference sequence). V lost 7 bases to trimming and J lost 3 bases, with 12 bases between them. The CDR3 has 13 residues.

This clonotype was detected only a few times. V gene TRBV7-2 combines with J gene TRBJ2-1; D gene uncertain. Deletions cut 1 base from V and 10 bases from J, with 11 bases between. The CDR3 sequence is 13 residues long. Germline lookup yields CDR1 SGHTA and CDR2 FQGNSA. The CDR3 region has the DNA TGTGCCAGCAGCTTAGTGGGCCCAGGAGAGCAGTTCTTC. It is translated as CASSLVGPGEQFF.

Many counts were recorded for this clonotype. CDR3 residues: CASSLEGTGGLTEAFF. Written as DNA, the CDR3 is TGCGCCAGCAGCTTGGAGGGGACAGGGGGGCTCACAGAAGCTTTCTTT. The chain employs TRBV5-1 and TRBJ1-1; 11 positions match TRBD1. V lost 0 bases to trimming and J lost 8 bases; unmatched junction nucleotides: 9. Germline-derived CDR1 and CDR2 are SGHRS and YFSETQ. This CDR3 is built from 16 residues.

The chain's CDR3 is CASNSLAGGTDTQYF. The CDR3 DNA is TGTGCCAGTAACTCATTAGCGGGGGGTACAGATACGCAGTATTTT. The V call is TRBV19, the J call TRBJ2-3, with TRBD2 matching 10 bases. Trimming cost V 7 bases and J 3 bases; bases outside gene matches: 7. Germline V gene lookup returns CDR1 LNHDA and CDR2 SQIVND (reference sequence). CDR3 length: 15 amino acids.

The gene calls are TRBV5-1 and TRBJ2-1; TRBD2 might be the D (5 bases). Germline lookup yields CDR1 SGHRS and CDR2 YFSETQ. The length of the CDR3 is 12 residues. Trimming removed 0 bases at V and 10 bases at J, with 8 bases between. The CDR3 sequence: CASSLGQREQFF. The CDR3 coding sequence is TGCGCCAGCAGCTTGGGCCAGCGGGAGCAGTTCTTC.

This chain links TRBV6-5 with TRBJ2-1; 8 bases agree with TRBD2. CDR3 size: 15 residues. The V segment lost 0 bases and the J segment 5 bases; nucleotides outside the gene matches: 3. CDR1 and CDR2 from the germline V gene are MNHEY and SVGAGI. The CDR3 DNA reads TGTGCCAGCAGTTACTCCCCGGGGGGGAACAATGAGCAGTTCTTC. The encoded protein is CASSYSPGGNNEQFF.

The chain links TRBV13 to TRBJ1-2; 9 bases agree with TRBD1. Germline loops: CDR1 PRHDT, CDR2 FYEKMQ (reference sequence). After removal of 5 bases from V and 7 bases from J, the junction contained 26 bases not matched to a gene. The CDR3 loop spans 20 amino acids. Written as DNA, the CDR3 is TGTGCCAGCAGCGTGGCCGGGACAGGGTACGACGACCGCACCTGGCGTGGCTACACCTTC. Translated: CASSVAGTGYDDRTWRGYTF.

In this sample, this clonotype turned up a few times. CDR3 in amino acids: CASSPVAGGLGETQYF. The CDR3 nucleotides read TGTGCCAGCAGCCCCGTAGCGGGGGGTCTGGGAGAGACCCAGTACTTC. The J gene is TRBJ2-5, the V gene TRBV3-1, with TRBD2 identical over 10 bases. V lost 4 bases and J lost 4; bases outside the gene matches: 9. Germline loops: CDR1 LGHDT, CDR2 YNNKEL (reference sequence). This CDR3 is built from 16 residues.

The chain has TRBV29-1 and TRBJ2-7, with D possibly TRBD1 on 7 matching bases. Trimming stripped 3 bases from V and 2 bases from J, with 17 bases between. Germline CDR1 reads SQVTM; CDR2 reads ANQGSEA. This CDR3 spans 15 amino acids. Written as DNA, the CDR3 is TGCAGCGTTGAGGCGGGACAGTCGCCACCCTACGAGCAGTACGTC. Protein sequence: CSVEAGQSPPYEQYV.

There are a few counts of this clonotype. CDR3 sequence (DNA): TGCAGTGCTAGACGGAGCGGGAGGGCAGACGAGCAGTACGTC. Amino acid sequence: CSARRSGRADEQYV. The chain combines TRBV20-1 with TRBJ2-7, with 10 bases that match TRBD2. The CDR3 is 14 amino acids. Germline V gene lookup returns CDR1 DFQATT and CDR2 SNEGSKA (reference sequence). V lost 2 bases to trimming and J lost 5 bases; unmatched junction nucleotides: 6.

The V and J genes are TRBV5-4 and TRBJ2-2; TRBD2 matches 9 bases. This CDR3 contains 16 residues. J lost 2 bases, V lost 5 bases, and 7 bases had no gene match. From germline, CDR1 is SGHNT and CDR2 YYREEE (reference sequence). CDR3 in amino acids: CASSSGLARNTGELFF. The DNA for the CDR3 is TGTGCCAGCAGTTCCGGACTAGCGAGAAACACCGGGGAGCTGTTTTTT.

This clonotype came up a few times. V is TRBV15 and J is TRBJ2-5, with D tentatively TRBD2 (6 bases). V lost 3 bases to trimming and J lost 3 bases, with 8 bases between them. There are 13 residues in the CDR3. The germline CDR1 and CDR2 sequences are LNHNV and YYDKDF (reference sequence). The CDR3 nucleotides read TGTGCCACCAGCAGGGGAGGAAAAGAGACCCAGTACTTC. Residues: CATSRGGKETQYF.

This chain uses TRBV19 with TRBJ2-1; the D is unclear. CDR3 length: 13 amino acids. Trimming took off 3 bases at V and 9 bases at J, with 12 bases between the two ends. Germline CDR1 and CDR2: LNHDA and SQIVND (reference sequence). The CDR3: CASSMISRGEQFF. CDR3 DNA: TGTGCCAGTAGTATGATTAGTAGAGGTGAGCAGTTCTTC.

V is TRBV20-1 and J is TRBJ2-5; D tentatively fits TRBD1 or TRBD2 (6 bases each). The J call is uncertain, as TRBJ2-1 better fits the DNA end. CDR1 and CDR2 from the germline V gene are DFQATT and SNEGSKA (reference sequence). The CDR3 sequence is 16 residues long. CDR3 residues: CSARVTGAGLGNEQFF. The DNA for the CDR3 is TGCAGTGCTAGAGTCACGGGGGCGGGGTTAGGCAATGAGCAGTTCTTC.

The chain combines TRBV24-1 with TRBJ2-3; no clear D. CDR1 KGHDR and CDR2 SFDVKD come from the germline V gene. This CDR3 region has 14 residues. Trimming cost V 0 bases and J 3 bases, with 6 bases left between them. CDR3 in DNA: TGTGCCACCAGTGATTTGCTAGGGACAGATACGCAGTATTTT. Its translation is CATSDLLGTDTQYF.

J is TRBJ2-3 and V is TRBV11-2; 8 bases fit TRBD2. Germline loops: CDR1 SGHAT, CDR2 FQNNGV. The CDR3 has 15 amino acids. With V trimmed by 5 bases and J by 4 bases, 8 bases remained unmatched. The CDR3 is CASSLSGSFADTQYF. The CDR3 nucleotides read TGTGCCAGCAGCCTCAGCGGGAGCTTTGCAGATACGCAGTATTTT.

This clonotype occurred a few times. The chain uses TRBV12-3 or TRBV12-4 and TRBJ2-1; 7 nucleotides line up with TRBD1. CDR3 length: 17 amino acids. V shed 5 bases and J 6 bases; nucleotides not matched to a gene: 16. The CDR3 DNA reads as TGTGCCAGCAGTGGGACCGGGACAGCCCTGAGCCTCAATGAGCAGTTCTTC. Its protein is CASSGTGTALSLNEQFF.

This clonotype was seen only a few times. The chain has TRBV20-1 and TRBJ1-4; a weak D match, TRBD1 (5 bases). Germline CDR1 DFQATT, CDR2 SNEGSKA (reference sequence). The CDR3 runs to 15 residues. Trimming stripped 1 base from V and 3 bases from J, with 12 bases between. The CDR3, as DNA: TGCAGTGCTAGAGGTGGAGGGGCTCCTAATGAAAAACTGTTTTTT. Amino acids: CSARGGGAPNEKLFF.

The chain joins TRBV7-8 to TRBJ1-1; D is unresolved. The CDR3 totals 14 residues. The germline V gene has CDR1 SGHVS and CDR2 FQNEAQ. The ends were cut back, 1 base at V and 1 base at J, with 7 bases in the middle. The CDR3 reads CASSLVWGNTEAFF. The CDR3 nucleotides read TGTGCCAGCAGCTTAGTTTGGGGGAACACTGAAGCTTTCTTT.